The clone carrying this T cell receptor (beta chain) was recorded only once. The antigen is undetermined. The data stem from a study of shared clonotypes between healthy human individuals. Study outcomes and limitations: Generally, estimated richness proved larger in naive subsets than it did in memory subsets.

The CDR3 sequence is 12 residues long. Trimming left V 1 base short and J 8 bases short, with 8 bases between. In germline, CDR1 is SGHTA, CDR2 FQGNSA. Method: immunoSEQ multiplex PCR; TCRdb's copy keeps in-frame clones and lacks some. The repertoire holds 1 million to 1.2 million clones, with approximately 80% as singletons. The rearrangement uses TRBV7-2 and TRBJ1-1, with D uncertain. The clonotype was recovered from a man between 18 and 29 years old in good health. Some clones in this sample may be carry-over from other donors' samples. The sequenced sample was memory CD4+ T cells from PBMCs. Subset defined: CD45RA-negative fraction. This CDR3 reads CASSLGKGEAFF. CDR3 sequence (DNA): TGTGCCAGCAGCTTAGGGAAAGGGGAAGCTTTCTTT.